This T cell receptor (beta chain) was captured by sequencing in a study of T cells in Graves' hyperthyroidism and ophthalmopathy. Trimming stripped 6 bases from V and 4 bases from J, with 18 bases between. The CDR3 contains 15 residues. From germline, CDR1 is MNHEY and CDR2 SMNVEV (reference sequence). The CDR3 regions of TCR beta were amplified from RNA transcripts. A set of HTBI primers served as the primers for a first-round RT-PCR of the TCR CDR3. Via MiXCR, TCRdb re-called the multiplex PCR reads, giving one row per CDR3 protein. The table records about 720,000 distinct CDR3 sequences, roughly a sixth of them present only once.

This TCR derives from a woman in her fifties or sixties with Graves' hyperthyroidism that later progressed to Graves' ophthalmopathy. The V and J genes are TRBV27 and TRBJ1-1, with TRBD1 as a possible D gene (6 bases). Sample: blood. As DNA, the CDR3 is TGTGCCAGCAGCGCACTGACGGGGGCTCGCACTGAAGCTTTCTTT. Translation: CASSALTGARTEAFF.